This is a list of T cell receptor beta chains from one sample in a study of shared clonotypes between healthy human individuals. Clones were sequenced by immunoSEQ multiplex PCR, and TCRdb holds only the in-frame ones, with some missing. The table records some 480,000 clones, around 80% of them present only once. Sequencing was done on a sample of PBMCs. The receptors here all came from a woman aged 40-49 years in good health. Some clones in this sample may be carry-over from other donors' samples. Each CDR3 is given with its conserved first and last residue. The order of the fields is J gene, clone size, V gene, D gene, CDR3 protein, CDR3 DNA. The D gene is left open where the match is weak. The listing skips clone size in some rows; elsewhere it reads once, few, many or a size class.

TRBJ1-1 once TRBV11-3 - CASSWGGGRAFF TGTGCCAGCAGCTGGGGCGGCGGTAGAGCTTTCTTT
TRBJ1-2 once TRBV6-6 - CASSFHHGRKTYGYTF TGTGCCAGCAGTTTTCATCATGGGAGAAAGACCTATGGCTACACCTTC
TRBJ2-7 few TRBV7-2 - CASSSNYEQYF TGTGCCAGCAGCTCGAACTACGAGCAGTACTTC
TRBJ2-3 - TRBV9 TRBD2 CASSVAGGPWDTQYF TGTGCCAGCAGTGTAGCGGGAGGGCCATGGGATACGCAGTATTTT
TRBJ1-5 - TRBV28 - CASSLLQNSNQPQHF TGTGCCAGCAGTTTGTTGCAGAATAGCAATCAGCCCCAGCATTTT
TRBJ1-5 - TRBV27 - CASSLWGLGNQPQHF TGTGCCAGCAGTTTATGGGGGCTCGGCAATCAGCCCCAGCATTTT
TRBJ2-5 - TRBV19 - CASSTTSEGRETQYF TGTGCCAGTAGTACCACCTCTGAGGGAAGGGAGACCCAGTACTTC
TRBJ2-5 - TRBV18 - CASSPGRSQETQYF TGTGCCAGCTCACCTGGTAGGAGTCAAGAGACCCAGTACTTC
TRBJ1-3 - TRBV11-2 - CASSPQGPSSGNTIYF TGTGCCAGCAGCCCCCAGGGACCGAGCTCTGGAAACACCATATATTTT
TRBJ2-7 - TRBV30 TRBD1 CAWSLRDRWYEQYF TGTGCCTGGAGTCTCCGGGACAGGTGGTACGAGCAGTACTTC
TRBJ2-3 - TRBV19 TRBD2 CASSIIGAGEITDTQYF TGTGCCAGTAGTATTATAGGAGCGGGAGAAATAACAGATACGCAGTATTTT
TRBJ2-5 - TRBV7-9 TRBD1 CASTSPGQGFMETQYF TGTGCCAGCACCTCCCCAGGACAGGGCTTCATGGAGACCCAGTACTTC
TRBJ1-1 - TRBV5-1 TRBD1 CASSTGTGQAFF TGCGCCAGCAGCACCGGGACAGGACAAGCTTTCTTT
TRBJ2-2 - TRBV19 TRBD2 CASSTPGLAGFTGELFF TGTGCCAGTAGTACACCGGGACTAGCGGGATTCACCGGGGAGCTGTTTTTT
TRBJ2-5 - TRBV5-1 - CASSLARLEQETQYF TGCGCCAGCAGCTTGGCGAGACTAGAGCAAGAGACCCAGTACTTC
TRBJ1-2 - TRBV15 - CATSSRDPRGYTF TGTGCCACCAGCAGTAGGGACCCTAGGGGCTACACCTTC
TRBJ1-4 many TRBV25-1 - CASSAIGDTTNEKLFF TGTGCCAGCAGTGCTATAGGGGACACAACTAATGAAAAACTGTTTTTT
TRBJ2-7 - TRBV20-1 - CSAGRAVEQYF TGCAGTGCCGGCCGAGCAGTTGAGCAGTACTTC
TRBJ1-4 many TRBV5-4 - CASSLAGTTEKLFF TGTGCCAGCAGCCTTGCAGGGACCACAGAAAAACTGTTTTTT
TRBJ2-1 - TRBV11-2 - CASSLTGIPYDEQFF TGTGCCAGCAGCTTAACAGGGATCCCATACGATGAGCAGTTCTTC
TRBJ2-7 - TRBV6-1 TRBD2 CASWTSGRAGEQYF TGTGCCAGCTGGACTAGCGGGAGGGCCGGCGAGCAGTACTTC
TRBJ1-2 once TRBV30 - CAWSGYYGYTF TGTGCCTGGAGCGGTTACTATGGCTACACCTTC
TRBJ2-1 - TRBV4-2 TRBD1 CASSQQGAKGYNEQFF TGTGCCAGCAGCCAACAGGGGGCCAAGGGCTACAATGAGCAGTTCTTC
TRBJ2-5 - TRBV5-3 - CASSQVGVETQYF TGTGCCAGCAGCCAAGTGGGAGTAGAGACCCAGTACTTC
TRBJ2-7 - TRBV27 - CASSQGTTYEQYF TGTGCCAGCAGTCAGGGGACGACCTACGAGCAGTACTTC
TRBJ2-7 - TRBV2 - CASSEYYEQYF TGTGCCAGCAGTGAATACTACGAGCAGTACTTC
TRBJ1-2 - TRBV19 - CASSILLHTNYGYTF TGTGCCAGTAGTATTCTACTACATACTAACTATGGCTACACCTTC
TRBJ1-4 - TRBV7-9 - CASSFQEDEKLFF TGTGCCAGCAGCTTTCAGGAGGATGAAAAACTGTTTTTT
TRBJ1-2 once TRBV7-9 - CASSLGGIYGYTF TGTGCCAGCAGCTTGGGCGGGATCTATGGCTACACCTTC
TRBJ2-7 - TRBV4-1 - CASSRVTGFSYEQYF TGCGCCAGCAGCCGAGTAACGGGATTCTCTTACGAGCAGTACTTC
TRBJ2-7 - TRBV11-1 - CASSLEDSRLGIEQYF TGTGCCAGCAGCTTAGAGGACTCCCGTTTGGGGATCGAGCAGTACTTC
TRBJ2-3 - TRBV28 - CASSRGDTQYF TGTGCCAGCAGTAGGGGGGATACGCAGTATTTT
TRBJ2-5 - TRBV9 TRBD2 CASSVSGTRQETQYF TGTGCCAGCAGCGTGTCCGGGACTAGGCAAGAGACCCAGTACTTC
TRBJ1-3 - TRBV19 TRBD1 CASSYLGTASRDTIYF TGTGCCAGTAGCTACCTAGGGACAGCGTCAAGAGACACCATATATTTT
TRBJ2-1 - TRBV25-1 - CASSEPGEAWEQFF TGTGCCAGCAGTGAGCCGGGAGAGGCGTGGGAGCAGTTCTTC
TRBJ2-1 - TRBV5-4 TRBD2 CASSQEVAGSYNEQFF TGTGCCAGCAGCCAAGAAGTAGCGGGATCCTACAATGAGCAGTTCTTC
TRBJ2-7 - TRBV7-9 - CASTLGSSYEQYF TGTGCCAGCACCCTAGGATCATCCTACGAGCAGTACTTC
TRBJ1-4 once TRBV5-6 - CASSAWSVREKLFF TGTGCCAGCAGCGCGTGGTCCGTTCGGGAAAAACTGTTTTTT
TRBJ1-4 - TRBV29-1 - CSVEGRLEKLFF TGCAGCGTTGAAGGTCGACTCGAAAAACTGTTTTTT
TRBJ1-2 - TRBV30 - CAAQGSYGYTF TGTGCCGCACAAGGATCCTATGGCTACACCTTC
TRBJ2-1 - TRBV11-2 TRBD1 CASSPQSGTGYNEQFF TGTGCCAGCAGCCCCCAGTCCGGGACAGGGTACAATGAGCAGTTCTTC
TRBJ2-1 - TRBV18 TRBD2 CASSPSGGGYNEQFF TGTGCCAGCTCACCATCGGGAGGAGGCTACAATGAGCAGTTCTTC
TRBJ2-5 - TRBV7-2 TRBD2 CASSLGGGAGVQTQYF TGTGCCAGCAGCCTCGGCGGGGGGGCCGGGGTACAGACCCAGTACTTC
TRBJ2-3 - TRBV5-1 - CASSLAAGPGTDTQYF TGCGCCAGCAGCTTGGCGGCGGGACCCGGCACAGATACGCAGTATTTT
TRBJ2-7 - TRBV29-1 - CSVLGVAGSTHEQYF TGCAGCGTTCTGGGAGTCGCCGGGAGTACCCACGAGCAGTACTTC